The rows below give T cell receptor beta chains drawn from one sample of a study of blood T cell repertoires in COVID-19. TCRdb's table, derived via immunoSEQ multiplex PCR, lists solely in-frame clones and lacks some. Here the sample spans about 46,000 clones, more than 70% being singletons. Sequenced input: peripheral blood. All receptors derive from a man between 45 and 60 years old with active COVID-19. The CDR3 runs from the conserved cysteine through the conserved F or W. The D gene is left open where the match is weak. Not all rows give a size; the values are once, few, many and, for expanded clones, a class.

CDR3 DNA | CDR3 protein | J gene | V gene | D gene | clone size
TGTGCCACCACCCCAGGAGGTACTGGAAACACCATATATTTT | CATTPGGTGNTIYF | TRBJ1-3 | TRBV15 | . | .
TGTGCCAGCAGCCCACCATCCCGGACAGGGGCTTTTCGCAATCAGCCCCAGCATTTT | CASSPPSRTGAFRNQPQHF | TRBJ1-5 | TRBV3-1/TRBV3-2 | TRBD1 | once
TGTGCCAGCAGCCAAGATCTTCCGGACACTGAAGCTTTCTTT | CASSQDLPDTEAFF | TRBJ1-1 | TRBV3-1/TRBV3-2 | . | .
TGTGCCAGCAGTGATCGACTAGCGGGGGCTTACAATGAGCAGTTCTTC | CASSDRLAGAYNEQFF | TRBJ2-1 | TRBV25-1 | TRBD2 | .
TGTGCCAGCAGCCAACGAGCCGGGACAGGGCATGGGGGCTACACCTTC | CASSQRAGTGHGGYTF | TRBJ1-2 | TRBV3-1/TRBV3-2 | TRBD1 | .
TGCGCCAGCAGCCCGGACTGGACAGGGGGCGACTATGGCTACACCTTC | CASSPDWTGGDYGYTF | TRBJ1-2 | TRBV5-1 | TRBD1 | once
TGTGCCAGCAGTGAGAGCCCCGCTAGGTCCTACGAGCAGTACTTC | CASSESPARSYEQYF | TRBJ2-7 | TRBV2 | . | .
TGTGCCAGCAGTGAGCCCGGGACACCAACCGAAAAACTGTTTTTT | CASSEPGTPTEKLFF | TRBJ1-4 | TRBV6-1 | . | .
TGTGCCAGCTCACCTTTACACGAGGGTTACAATGAGCAGTTCTTC | CASSPLHEGYNEQFF | TRBJ2-1 | TRBV18 | . | .
TGTGCCAGCAGTGAAGGGGACAGGGGTGACTATGGCTACACCTTC | CASSEGDRGDYGYTF | TRBJ1-2 | TRBV2 | TRBD1 | .
TGCAGCGTTGAGGCCAGGAGGCGCACAGATACGCAGTATTTT | CSVEARRRTDTQYF | TRBJ2-3 | TRBV29-1 | . | .
TGCGCCAGCAGCTTCGGACAGACGGGAGATACGCAGTATTTT | CASSFGQTGDTQYF | TRBJ2-3 | TRBV5-1 | . | .
TGTGCCAGCACCCCTGGCCGGGGGACCCAGTACTTC | CASTPGRGTQYF | TRBJ2-5 | TRBV2 | . | .
TGTGCCATCAGTGAGGTTTCTATGGACAGGGGGCCCGAGCAGTACTTC | CAISEVSMDRGPEQYF | TRBJ2-7 | TRBV10-3 | TRBD1 | .
TGTGCCAGCAGCCAAGGGCATTTAGGACGGCGGGGCACTGAAGCTTTCTTT | CASSQGHLGRRGTEAFF | TRBJ1-1 | TRBV3-1/TRBV3-2 | . | once
TGTGCCAGCAGCGCAGGAACAGGGTCAACTAATGAAAAACTGTTTTTT | CASSAGTGSTNEKLFF | TRBJ1-4 | TRBV5-8 | . | .
TGTGCCAGCAGCCTAAGACAGGGGGTAGGGAATCAGCCCCAGCATTTT | CASSLRQGVGNQPQHF | TRBJ1-5 | TRBV7-3 | TRBD1 | .
TGCAGTGCTAGTGACAGGGGGATTGCCTATAATTCACCCCTCCACTTT | CSASDRGIAYNSPLHF | TRBJ1-6 | TRBV20-1 | TRBD1 | .
TGTGCCAGCAGTCTTTTCCCGGGGTCCTACGAGCAGTACTTC | CASSLFPGSYEQYF | TRBJ2-7 | TRBV27 | . | .
TGCGCCAGCAGCTTCAAAGAGACCCAGTACTTC | CASSFKETQYF | TRBJ2-5 | TRBV5-1 | . | .
TGTGCCAGTAGCCCCAGAGGAGGAGGGGAAAAACTGTTTTTT | CASSPRGGGEKLFF | TRBJ1-4 | TRBV19 | . | .
TGTGCCAGTAGGATCCGGGAGGTGGACACTGAAGCTTTCTTT | CASRIREVDTEAFF | TRBJ1-1 | TRBV19 | . | .
TGTGCCAGCAGTCCCGGGACTAATAGCGAGCAGTACTTC | CASSPGTNSEQYF | TRBJ2-7 | TRBV14 | TRBD2 | .
TGTGCCAGCAGCCAAGGGACAGAGAACGAGCAGTACTTC | CASSQGTENEQYF | TRBJ2-7 | TRBV3-1/TRBV3-2 | . | .
TGTGCCAGCAGTTACAGGTCTAGCCGCACAGATACGCAGTATTTT | CASSYRSSRTDTQYF | TRBJ2-3 | TRBV6-5 | . | .
TGTGCTAGCAGCCTGCAGCCACCGGGTAGCGGAGGTGGGGAGCAGTTCTTC | CASSLQPPGSGGGEQFF | TRBJ2-1 | TRBV7-7 | . | .
TGTGCCAGCAGCTTGTGGCAGACACAAGAGACCCAGTACTTC | CASSLWQTQETQYF | TRBJ2-5 | TRBV5-4 | . | .
TGTGCCAGCAGCCCGCGGACTACCCTTAACACAGATACGCAGTATTTT | CASSPRTTLNTDTQYF | TRBJ2-3 | TRBV7-2 | . | .
TGTGCCAGCAGCTTAGGCTCGCGGGGGGGCTCGGGAGATACGCAGTATTTT | CASSLGSRGGSGDTQYF | TRBJ2-3 | TRBV13 | TRBD2 | .
TGTGCCAGCTCACCACCGGGACAGGTTATCTCTGGGGCCAACGTCCTGACTTTC | CASSPPGQVISGANVLTF | TRBJ2-6 | TRBV18 | TRBD1 | .
TGTGCCAGCAGCTTTTTAGCGGGAGGCACCGGGGAGCTGTTTTTT | CASSFLAGGTGELFF | TRBJ2-2 | TRBV11-2 | TRBD2 | .
TGTGCCAGCAGCTTAGGGTTTACGGCGGGGCACACAGATACGCAGTATTTT | CASSLGFTAGHTDTQYF | TRBJ2-3 | TRBV7-2 | . | .
TGCAGCGTCGTAGCCGGGACAGGTTCAAATCAGCCCCAGCATTTT | CSVVAGTGSNQPQHF | TRBJ1-5 | TRBV29-1 | TRBD1 | .
TGCGCCAGCAGCCCCGGGGGGCGGGAGACCCAGTACTTC | CASSPGGRETQYF | TRBJ2-5 | TRBV5-1 | . | .
TGCGCCAGCAAAGGGACTACAACCGGGGAGCTGTTTTTT | CASKGTTTGELFF | TRBJ2-2 | TRBV5-1 | TRBD2 | .
TGTGCCAGCAGCCAAGTACGGGGGGGGGCCTACAATGAGCAGTTCTTC | CASSQVRGGAYNEQFF | TRBJ2-1 | TRBV3-1/TRBV3-2 | TRBD2 | .
TGTGCCAGCAGCTTGGGGACAGGGGTCTCCTACAATGAGCAGTTCTTC | CASSLGTGVSYNEQFF | TRBJ2-1 | TRBV5-5 | TRBD1 | few
TGTGCCAGCAAACGGACTGGCGCCGAGTCCTACGAGCAGTACTTC | CASKRTGAESYEQYF | TRBJ2-7 | TRBV19 | . | .
TGTGCCAGCAGCGAACCGGGACAGGGGGGCTCTGGGGCCAACGTCCTGACTTTC | CASSEPGQGGSGANVLTF | TRBJ2-6 | TRBV4-2 | TRBD1 | .
TGTGCCAGCAGCTTCCAGCGGGGGGGCACAGATACGCAGTATTTT | CASSFQRGGTDTQYF | TRBJ2-3 | TRBV7-3 | TRBD2 | .
TGTGCCAGTAGTTTGGGGGCCAAGGCAGCTGAAGCTTTCTTT | CASSLGAKAAEAFF | TRBJ1-1 | TRBV19 | . | .
TGTGCCTGGAGTGTAAGGGGGGGTAGGGATGAGCAGTTCTTC | CAWSVRGGRDEQFF | TRBJ2-1 | TRBV30 | . | .
TGTGCCAGCAGCCTATTCCTAGGACAGGGGGCGCACGAGCAGTACTTC | CASSLFLGQGAHEQYF | TRBJ2-7 | TRBV7-2 | TRBD1 | .